One and the same sample provided the 29 T cell receptor beta chains below, sequenced in a study of T cell responses to AZD1222 COVID-19 vaccine. The assay was immunoSEQ multiplex PCR, and TCRdb's table has in-frame clones only and misses some. The sample holds 150,000 to 200,000 clones; around 92% are singletons and the top ten take 7% to 9.5%. The sample here was peripheral blood, taken on day 0 of AZD1222 vaccination. These receptors all come from an adult in good health.

This clone showed up just once. The chain combines TRBV4-3 with TRBJ2-7; 10 bases align to TRBD1. Per germline, CDR1 LGHNA and CDR2 YSLEER. CDR3 length: 17 residues. With V trimmed by 3 bases and J by 5 bases, 13 bases remained unmatched. Here the CDR3 DNA reads TGCGCCAGCAGCCAGCTCGCCACCGGGACAGGGGCACACGAGCAGTACTTC. Translated, it gives CASSQLATGTGAHEQYF.

This clone was detected only once. The V call is TRBV5-1, the J call TRBJ1-1; the D is unclear. The germline V gene encodes CDR1 SGHRS and CDR2 YFSETQ. Trimming left V 0 bases short and J 4 bases short, with 10 bases between. The CDR3 spans 14 residues. In nucleotides, the CDR3 is TGCGCCAGCAGCTTGGTGGTTGAGCCCACTGAAGCTTTCTTT. It is translated as CASSLVVEPTEAFF.

The chain uses TRBV12-3 or TRBV12-4 and TRBJ2-1; no clear D. The CDR3 is 13 residues long. The V gene lost 1 base and the J gene lost 5 bases, with 6 bases spanning the gap. The CDR3 protein is CASSLVGHNEQFF. The DNA of the CDR3 is TGTGCCAGCAGTTTAGTGGGTCACAATGAGCAGTTCTTC.

The chain joins TRBV5-6 to TRBJ2-5, with D unclear. CDR3 length equals 13 residues. Germline values: CDR1 SGHDT, CDR2 YYEEEE. Trimming removed 4 bases at V and 5 bases at J, with 12 bases between. DNA for the CDR3: TGTGCCAGCAGCCCAGACTTGGTGGAGACCCAGTACTTC. Translating gives CASSPDLVETQYF.

This chain links TRBV19 with TRBJ1-1, with D perhaps matching TRBD1 (6 bases). Trimming took 10 bases from V and 4 from J, leaving 22 bases between them. This CDR3 has 15 residues. Looked up from germline, CDR1 is LNHDA and CDR2 is SQIVND (reference sequence). Here the CDR3 DNA reads TGTGCCACCAGCTTCCCCAGGGGATTGGGCACTGAAGCTTTCTTT. This encodes CATSFPRGLGTEAFF.

This sequence joins TRBV6-5 and TRBJ1-5, with D unresolved. This CDR3 contains 12 residues. Germline CDR1 reads MNHEY; CDR2 reads SVGAGI. V was pared by 10 bases and J by 0 bases, with 7 bases between. The CDR3, as DNA: TGTGCCACGTGGGATAGCAATCAGCCCCAGCATTTT. It codes for CATWDSNQPQHF.

CDR3 nucleotide sequence: TGTGCCAGCAGCATCCGCTTTGGCTATTACGAGCAGTACTTC. Its protein is CASSIRFGYYEQYF. V and J are TRBV28 and TRBJ2-7; D remains ambiguous. Between the trimmed V and J ends, which lost 6 bases and 4 bases, there was a span of 16 bases. There are 14 residues in the CDR3. CDR1 MDHEN and CDR2 SYDVKM come from the germline V gene.

The chain joins TRBV24-1 to TRBJ2-2; TRBD2 matches at 9 bases. Germline V gene lookup returns CDR1 KGHDR and CDR2 SFDVKD. V lost 6 bases, J lost 6 bases, and 16 bases stayed unmatched. The CDR3 is made up of 18 amino acids. This chain's CDR3 is CATSSSSPIAGVAGELFF. Here the CDR3 DNA reads TGTGCCACCAGTTCTAGCTCCCCGATAGCGGGAGTCGCCGGGGAGCTGTTTTTT.

This clone was seen just once. The genes are TRBV21-1 and TRBJ1-4. TRBV21-1 is tagged as a pseudogene. The CDR3 totals 18 residues. The CDR3 DNA reads TGTGCCAGCAGCTGGCGGACGGCCGGAAGACACTCGGGTGAAAAACTGTTTTTT. Translation gives CASSWRTAGRHSGEKLFF.

CDR3 sequence (DNA): TGTGCCAGCAGCCAAGAGCGTAGCTCCTACAATGAGCAGTTCTTC. This encodes CASSQERSSYNEQFF. The rearrangement uses TRBV14 and TRBJ2-1; no firm D call. V was shortened by 0 bases and J by 0 bases, with 6 bases between the two germline ends. The germline gives CDR1 SGHDN, CDR2 FVKESK. The CDR3 length is 15 residues.

The chain employs TRBV30 and TRBJ2-2; the D gene is possibly TRBD1 (6 bases). Germline loops: CDR1 GTSNPN, CDR2 SVGIG (reference sequence). The CDR3 has 14 residues. Trimming left V 4 bases short and J 0 bases short, with 9 bases between. This CDR3 is CAWTGDPNTGELFF. The CDR3 DNA follows: TGTGCCTGGACAGGGGACCCGAACACCGGGGAGCTGTTTTTT.

V usage is TRBV15 and J usage is TRBJ2-3; 9 bases are a match to TRBD2. The CDR3 totals 18 residues. V dropped 0 bases and J dropped 0; count of bases not matched to a gene: 7. CDR1 is LNHNV, CDR2 YYDKDF, per germline (reference sequence). The CDR3 reads CATSRDDRLAGSTDTQYF. The CDR3 region has the DNA TGTGCCACCAGCAGAGACGACCGGCTAGCGGGAAGCACAGATACGCAGTATTTT.

This chain joins TRBV11-3 and TRBJ1-2; D remains ambiguous. CDR1 and CDR2 from the germline V gene are SGHNT and YENEEA. V lost 0 bases, J lost 5 bases, and 10 bases lay in between. CDR3 length equals 14 residues. The chain's CDR3 is CASSLEKKLYGYTF. CDR3 nucleotides: TGTGCCAGCAGCTTAGAGAAGAAACTTTATGGCTACACCTTC.

The CDR3 bases are TGTGCCAGCAGCTCTCAGCAGGGACAGCCCCAGCATTTT. Translation: CASSSQQGQPQHF. This sequence joins TRBV11-1 and TRBJ1-5, with D possibly matching TRBD1 (5 bases). From germline, CDR1 is SGHAT and CDR2 FQDESV (reference sequence). The ends were cut back, 4 bases at V and 7 bases at J, with 11 bases in the middle. There are 13 residues in the CDR3.

The chain is built from TRBV4-3 and TRBJ1-4; no clear D gene. Looked up from germline, CDR1 is LGHNA and CDR2 is YSLEER. The germline V and J ends were trimmed by 0 bases and 0 bases, with 8 bases remaining between them. The CDR3 loop spans 16 amino acids. CDR3 in amino acids: CASSQDPGTTNEKLFF. CDR3 DNA sequence: TGCGCCAGCAGCCAAGATCCCGGGACAACTAATGAAAAACTGTTTTTT.

The rearrangement links TRBV18 to TRBJ2-1, with D unresolved. CDR1 is KGHSH, CDR2 LQKENI, per germline. The CDR3 spans 12 residues. V was shortened by 5 bases and J by 7 bases, with 9 bases between the two germline ends. The CDR3 loop reads CASSNVGNEQFF. The CDR3 DNA follows: TGTGCCAGCTCAAACGTGGGGAATGAGCAGTTCTTC.

The V gene is TRBV14, the J gene TRBJ2-2; the match to TRBD2 covers 10 bases. With 4 bases clipped from V and 1 base from J, the junction kept 3 bases outside the gene matches. CDR1 SGHDN and CDR2 FVKESK come from the germline V gene. The CDR3 sequence is 16 residues long. CDR3 region: CASSPRTSGNTGELFF. As DNA, the CDR3 is TGTGCCAGCAGCCCCCGGACTAGCGGGAACACCGGGGAGCTGTTTTTT.

The CDR3 sequence is CASSENWGKLFF. The CDR3, as DNA: TGTGCCAGCAGTGAAAATTGGGGAAAACTGTTTTTT. The V gene is TRBV25-1, the J gene TRBJ1-4; D is uncertain. V was trimmed by 2 bases and J by 10 bases, leaving 8 bases between them. This CDR3 region has 12 residues. Germline V gene lookup returns CDR1 MGHDK and CDR2 SYGVNS.

A single count supports this clone. The chain is built from TRBV5-1 and TRBJ2-2; TRBD2 agrees at 9 bases. V lost 2 bases and J lost 4; bases outside the gene matches: 6. Germline CDR1 is SGHRS and CDR2 is YFSETQ. The CDR3 is 16 amino acids. The chain's CDR3 is CASSFSGSFGTGELFF. CDR3 nucleotide sequence: TGCGCCAGCAGCTTTAGCGGGAGTTTTGGCACCGGGGAGCTGTTTTTT.

The chain employs TRBV7-8 and TRBJ1-2, with a weak D call TRBD1 (5 bases). V was pared by 0 bases and J by 8 bases, with 10 bases between. CDR1 SGHVS and CDR2 FQNEAQ come from the germline V gene. This CDR3 comprises 13 residues. As DNA, the CDR3 is TGTGCCAGCAGCTTAGCAGGGGTGCGAGGCTACACCTTC. The encoded protein is CASSLAGVRGYTF.

Comment on this clone: The sample carries other DNA sequences with the same CDR3. The chain has TRBV27 and TRBJ1-5; unclear D gene. CDR3 length: 14 residues. V was pared by 3 bases and J by 2 bases, with 8 bases between. CDR1 and CDR2 from the germline V gene are MNHEY and SMNVEV (reference sequence). CDR3 protein: CASSLRGGNQPQHF. CDR3 coding DNA: TGTGCCAGCAGTTTGCGCGGCGGCAATCAGCCCCAGCATTTT.

In this sample, this clone turned up once. This chain joins TRBV30 and TRBJ1-5; D is undetermined. The CDR3 contains 14 residues. Germline lookup yields CDR1 GTSNPN and CDR2 SVGIG (reference sequence). V was shortened by 0 bases and J by 1 base, with 7 bases between the two germline ends. CDR3: CAWSVAESNQPQHF. For the CDR3, the DNA is TGTGCCTGGAGTGTTGCGGAGAGCAATCAGCCCCAGCATTTT.

This chain joins TRBV7-2 and TRBJ2-7; D call uncertain. Trimming cost V 1 base and J 1 base, with 11 bases left between them. The CDR3 runs to 15 residues. Looked up from germline, CDR1 is SGHTA and CDR2 is FQGNSA. The CDR3 region is CASSLGLFSSYEQYF. As DNA, the CDR3 is TGTGCCAGCAGCTTAGGACTTTTCTCTTCCTACGAGCAGTACTTC.

V gene TRBV6-5 combines with J gene TRBJ2-1; D might be TRBD1 (7 bases). Germline lookup yields CDR1 MNHEY and CDR2 SVGAGI. The CDR3 totals 13 residues. Trimming shortened V by 2 bases and J by 10 bases, and 12 bases separated the two germline ends. The CDR3 coding sequence is TGTGCCAGCAGTTACGCGGGACAGCGGGAGCAGTTCTTC. Amino acid sequence: CASSYAGQREQFF.

The chain combines TRBV6-2 or TRBV6-3 with TRBJ1-1; no reliable D call. CDR1 MNHEY and CDR2 SVGEGT come from the germline V gene. V lost 0 bases to trimming and J lost 5 bases, with 7 bases between them. The CDR3 length is 13 residues. This CDR3 is CASSYSLLTEAFF. CDR3 DNA: TGTGCCAGCAGTTACTCGTTGTTAACTGAAGCTTTCTTT.

The V call is TRBV5-1, the J call TRBJ1-4; D remains ambiguous. The germline V gene has CDR1 SGHRS and CDR2 YFSETQ. Trimming pared 1 base from V and 2 bases from J, leaving 9 bases between. This CDR3 has 15 amino acids. DNA for the CDR3: TGCGCCAGCAGCTTGATCCCGGGGACTAATGAAAAACTGTTTTTT. Its protein product is CASSLIPGTNEKLFF.

The rearrangement joins TRBV3-1 (or the pseudogene TRBV3-2) to TRBJ1-2; D is uncertain. V was shortened by 0 bases and J by 5 bases, with 25 bases between the two germline ends. Per germline, CDR1 LGHDT and CDR2 YNNKEL (reference sequence). The CDR3 runs 19 residues. The CDR3 bases are TGTGCCAGCAGCCAAGATTCCGCCAAGCCAGGCGCCTACCATTATGGCTACACCTTC. Translation gives CASSQDSAKPGAYHYGYTF.

This chain connects TRBV4-2 to TRBJ1-5, with 9 nucleotides matching TRBD1. Germline V gene sequence: CDR1 LGHNA, CDR2 YNFKEQ. The junction had 11 bases not matched to a gene; V was cut back by 1 base and J by 7 bases. The CDR3 length is 17 residues. This CDR3 is CASSQVGRDRAGQPQHF. In DNA, the CDR3 is TGTGCCAGCAGCCAAGTGGGGAGGGACAGGGCAGGACAGCCCCAGCATTTT.

The chain is built from TRBV18 and TRBJ1-1, with D perhaps matching TRBD1 (6 bases). CDR1 is KGHSH, CDR2 LQKENI, per germline. V lost 3 bases, J lost 8 bases, and 10 bases lay in between. This CDR3 is built from 12 residues. CDR3 sequence reads: CASSPQGREAFF. The CDR3 DNA follows: TGTGCCAGCTCACCCCAGGGGCGGGAAGCTTTCTTT.